The 11 T cell receptor beta chains below were found in one sample sequenced in a study of beta chain features in type 1 diabetes. Their target antigens are unknown. Expressed TCRB transcripts were sequenced because the entire RNA isolate underwent reverse transcription. TCRdb's table, derived via immunoSEQ multiplex PCR, lists solely in-frame clones and lacks some. The sample has about 340,000 clones; 13% are singletons. Notes on the study in general: Type 1 diabetes patients showed a moderate but significant shortening of TCRB CDR3s in all four CD4+ subsets.

The sequencing sample was made of naive CD4+ T cells from blood. The source of these receptors is a woman younger than 35 with type 1 diabetes.

This clone was seen a few times. The V and J genes are TRBV28 and TRBJ1-4; 8 positions agree with TRBD1. Germline-derived CDR1 and CDR2 are MDHEN and SYDVKM. J gave up 2 bases and V 7 bases, and 3 bases lay outside the gene matches. The CDR3 spans 14 residues. CDR3 bases: TGTGCCAGCATCCAGGGGGCCACTAATGAAAAACTGTTTTTT. Its protein is CASIQGATNEKLFF.

Details on this clone: At the DNA level, this CDR3 is encoded by other sequences in the same sample as well. This chain joins TRBV6-5 and TRBJ1-2, with D maybe TRBD1 (6 bases). The CDR3 totals 14 residues. Germline CDR1 and CDR2: MNHEY and SVGAGI. V lost 0 bases and J 3 bases, leaving 8 bases between the germline ends. The CDR3 DNA reads as TGTGCCAGCAGTTACTCTGGACAGTACTATGGCTACACCTTC. Residues: CASSYSGQYYGYTF.

The J gene is TRBJ2-5, the V gene TRBV7-3, with D perhaps TRBD1 (6 bases). The CDR3 is 15 residues long. The germline V and J ends were trimmed by 1 base and 0 bases, with 9 bases remaining between them. Germline V gene lookup returns CDR1 SGHTA and CDR2 FQGTGA. The CDR3 bases are TGTGCCAGCAGCTTAATGGGGACAAACCAAGAGACCCAGTACTTC. Protein: CASSLMGTNQETQYF.

In this sample, this clone turned up a few times. The chain combines TRBV18 with TRBJ2-3, with D tentatively TRBD1 (5 bases). From germline, CDR1 is KGHSH and CDR2 LQKENI. The CDR3 extends over 15 amino acids. Trimming shortened V by 6 bases and J by 4 bases, and 17 bases separated the two germline ends. The CDR3 sequence is CASSSGQGAADTQYF. The CDR3 region has the DNA TGTGCCAGCTCTTCAGGGCAAGGGGCCGCAGATACGCAGTATTTT.

The chain links TRBV19 to TRBJ1-1; 8 nucleotides match TRBD1. Per the germline V gene, CDR1 is LNHDA and CDR2 is SQIVND (reference sequence). The CDR3 spans 16 residues. After removal of 7 bases from V and 5 bases from J, the junction contained 15 bases not matched to a gene. The DNA for the CDR3 is TGTGCCAGTACCATTACTCCCTGGACAGGGAAGACTGAAGCTTTCTTT. Protein product: CASTITPWTGKTEAFF.

This clone was seen more than once but under ten times. For the CDR3, the DNA is TGTGCCAGCAGCTTAGGGGGACTAGTGTCAGATACGCAGTATTTT. This codes for CASSLGGLVSDTQYF. The rearrangement links TRBV7-2 to TRBJ2-3; 8 nucleotides agree with TRBD2. The CDR3 sequence is 15 residues long. With 1 base clipped from V and 4 bases from J, the junction kept 4 bases outside the gene matches. From germline, CDR1 is SGHTA and CDR2 FQGNSA.

The gene calls are TRBV11-3 and TRBJ2-1; D gene unclear. Germline CDR1 reads SGHNT; CDR2 reads YENEEA. V was clipped by 1 base and J by 4 bases, with 8 bases between them. The CDR3 consists of 14 residues. CDR3 sequence: CASSLGLLYNEQFF. DNA for the CDR3: TGTGCCAGCAGCTTAGGTCTCCTATACAATGAGCAGTTCTTC.

The chain uses TRBV30 and TRBJ2-1; D uncertain. CDR1 GTSNPN and CDR2 SVGIG come from the germline V gene (reference sequence). The ends were cut back, 4 bases at V and 7 bases at J, with 17 bases in the middle. There are 14 residues in the CDR3. The CDR3 reads CAWNPRVVKNEQFF. In DNA, the CDR3 is TGTGCCTGGAACCCTCGGGTAGTAAAGAATGAGCAGTTCTTC.

V usage is TRBV4-2 and J usage is TRBJ1-2; weak D call: TRBD1 (6 bases). There are 14 residues in the CDR3. Germline V CDR1 and CDR2: LGHNA, YNFKEQ. V was clipped by 2 bases and J by 2 bases, with 9 bases between them. The CDR3 region is CASSQPGENYGYTF. CDR3 nucleotide sequence: TGTGCCAGCAGCCAACCAGGGGAGAACTATGGCTACACCTTC.

In its sample, this clone was seen many times. This chain connects TRBV14 to TRBJ2-7; D possibly corresponds to TRBD1 (5 bases). The V and J ends lost 5 bases and 5 bases respectively, with 13 bases between them. Germline-derived CDR1 and CDR2 are SGHDN and FVKESK. The CDR3 is 13 residues long. CDR3 DNA sequence: TGTGCCAGCAGCGCGCAGGGTTCTCACGAGCAGTACGTC. Translated: CASSAQGSHEQYV.

This clone occurred a few times. The chain links TRBV28 to TRBJ2-3, with a tentative D call TRBD1 (5 bases). V was shortened by 8 bases and J by 0 bases, with 9 bases between the two germline ends. CDR3 size: 13 residues. Germline V lookup: CDR1 MDHEN, CDR2 SYDVKM. For the CDR3, the DNA is TGTGCCAGCGACAGCCCAAGCACAGATACGCAGTATTTT. Translated, it gives CASDSPSTDTQYF. The full variable domain, in which reference TRBV28 and TRBJ2-3 provide the parts outside the CDR3, is DVKVTQSSRYLVKRTGEKVFLECVQDMDHENMFWYRQDPGLGLRLIYFSYDVKMKEKGDIPEGYSVSREKKERFSLILESASTNQTSMYLCASDSPSTDTQYFGPGTRLTVL.